This TCR beta chain was observed in a study of blood T cell repertoires in COVID-19. On the study more broadly: Researchers got acute and convalescent COVID-19 samples from the United States, Italy and Spain. Sources were T cells, B-cell-depleted T cells, or PBMCs; the material itself was cDNA or gDNA.

The CDR3 runs to 15 residues. Germline CDR1 SEHNR, CDR2 FQNEAQ (reference sequence). Trimming took off 1 base at V and 6 bases at J, with 12 bases between the two ends. In the original analysis: Amplifying reference gene primers gave estimates of nucleated cell counts. The assay was immunoSEQ multiplex PCR, and TCRdb's table has in-frame clones only and misses some. V and J calls and clone size are those listed in that table; D and trimming were worked out from the DNA. Found here are fewer than 500,000 clones, around nine tenths of them singletons; the top ten hold roughly 1.8%. Cohorts were determined from participant-reported clinical history.

The source material was PBMCs or T cells enriched from blood (not recorded which). This sequence joins TRBV7-9 and TRBJ1-4; D not certain. The clonotype comes from a woman between 18 and 29 years old with acute COVID-19. The CDR3: CASSLVGRLDEKLFF. The CDR3 nucleotides are TGTGCCAGCAGCTTAGTAGGGAGGTTGGATGAAAAACTGTTTTTT.